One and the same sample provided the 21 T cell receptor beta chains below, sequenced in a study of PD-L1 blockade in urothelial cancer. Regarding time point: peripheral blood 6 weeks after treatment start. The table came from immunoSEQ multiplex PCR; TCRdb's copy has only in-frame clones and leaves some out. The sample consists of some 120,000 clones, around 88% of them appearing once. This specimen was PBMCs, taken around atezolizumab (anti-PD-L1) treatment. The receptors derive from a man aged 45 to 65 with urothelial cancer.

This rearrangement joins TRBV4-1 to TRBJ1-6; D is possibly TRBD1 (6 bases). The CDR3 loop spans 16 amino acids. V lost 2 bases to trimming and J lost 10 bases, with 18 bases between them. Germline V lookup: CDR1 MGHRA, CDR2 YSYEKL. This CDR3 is CASSQQKGEGVSPLHF. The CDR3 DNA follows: TGCGCCAGCAGCCAACAAAAAGGGGAGGGGGTGTCACCCCTCCACTTT.

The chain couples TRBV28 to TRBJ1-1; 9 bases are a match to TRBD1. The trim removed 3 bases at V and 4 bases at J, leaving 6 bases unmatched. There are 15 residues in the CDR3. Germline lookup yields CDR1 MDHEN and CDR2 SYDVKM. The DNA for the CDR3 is TGTGCCAGCAGTTTCCCGGGACAGGGAGGCACTGAAGCTTTCTTT. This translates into CASSFPGQGGTEAFF. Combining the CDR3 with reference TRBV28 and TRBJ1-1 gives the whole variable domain DVKVTQSSRYLVKRTGEKVFLECVQDMDHENMFWYRQDPGLGLRLIYFSYDVKMKEKGDIPEGYSVSREKKERFSLILESASTNQTSMYLCASSFPGQGGTEAFFGQGTRLTVV.

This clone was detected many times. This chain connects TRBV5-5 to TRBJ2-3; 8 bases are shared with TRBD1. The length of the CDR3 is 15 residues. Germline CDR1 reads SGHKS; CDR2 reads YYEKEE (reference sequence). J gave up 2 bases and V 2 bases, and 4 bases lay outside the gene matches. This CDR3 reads CASSLNRGTTDTQYF. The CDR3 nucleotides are TGTGCCAGCAGCTTAAACAGGGGGACCACAGATACGCAGTATTTT.

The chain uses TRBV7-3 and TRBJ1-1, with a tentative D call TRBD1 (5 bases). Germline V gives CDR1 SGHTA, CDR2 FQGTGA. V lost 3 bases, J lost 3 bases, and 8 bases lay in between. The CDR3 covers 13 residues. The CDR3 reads CASSFDSYTEAFF. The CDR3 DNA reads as TGTGCCAGCAGCTTTGACAGCTACACTGAAGCTTTCTTT.

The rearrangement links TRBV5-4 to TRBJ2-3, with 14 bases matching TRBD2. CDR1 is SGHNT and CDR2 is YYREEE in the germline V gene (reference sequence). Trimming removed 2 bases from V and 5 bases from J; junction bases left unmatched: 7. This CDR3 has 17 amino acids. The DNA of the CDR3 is TGTGCCAGCAGCTTAACGATCGGGACTAGCGGGGGAGATACGCAGTATTTT. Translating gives CASSLTIGTSGGDTQYF.

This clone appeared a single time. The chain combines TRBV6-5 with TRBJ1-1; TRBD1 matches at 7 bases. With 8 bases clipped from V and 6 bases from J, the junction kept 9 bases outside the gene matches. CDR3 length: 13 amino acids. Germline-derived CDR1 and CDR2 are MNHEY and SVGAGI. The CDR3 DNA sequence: TGTGCCAGCCTACGGGCAGGGGGGTCTGAAGCTTTCTTT. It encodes CASLRAGGSEAFF.

The CDR3 is CASSLTGASWANVLTF. As DNA, the CDR3 is TGTGCCAGCAGTTTAACAGGTGCCAGCTGGGCCAACGTCCTGACTTTC. The rearrangement joins TRBV28 to TRBJ2-6; tentative D call: TRBD1 (5 bases). With 2 bases removed from V and 5 bases from J, the gap between germline ends came to 13 bases. Germline CDR1 and CDR2: MDHEN and SYDVKM. The CDR3 contains 16 residues. Looking up the rest from reference TRBV28 and TRBJ2-6 gives the full variable domain: DVKVTQSSRYLVKRTGEKVFLECVQDMDHENMFWYRQDPGLGLRLIYFSYDVKMKEKGDIPEGYSVSREKKERFSLILESASTNQTSMYLCASSLTGASWANVLTFGAGSRLTVL.

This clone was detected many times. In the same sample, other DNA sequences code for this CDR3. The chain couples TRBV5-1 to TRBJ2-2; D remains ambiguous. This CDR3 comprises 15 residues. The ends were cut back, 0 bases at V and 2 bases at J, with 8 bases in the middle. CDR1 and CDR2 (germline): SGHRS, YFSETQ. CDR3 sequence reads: CASSLGGQNTGELFF. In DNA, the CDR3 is TGCGCCAGCAGCTTGGGTGGCCAAAACACCGGGGAGCTGTTTTTT.

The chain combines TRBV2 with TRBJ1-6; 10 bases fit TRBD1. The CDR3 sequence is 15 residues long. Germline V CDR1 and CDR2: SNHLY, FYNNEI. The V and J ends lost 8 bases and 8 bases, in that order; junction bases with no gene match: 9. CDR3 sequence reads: CASLWGGTGDSPLHF. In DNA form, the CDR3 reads TGTGCCAGCCTCTGGGGAGGGACAGGGGATTCACCCCTCCACTTT.

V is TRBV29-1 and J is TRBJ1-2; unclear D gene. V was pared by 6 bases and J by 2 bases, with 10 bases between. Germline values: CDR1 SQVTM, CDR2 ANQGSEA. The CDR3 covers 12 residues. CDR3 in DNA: TGCAGCGTCCGGACGGGGAACTATGGCTACACCTTC. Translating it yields CSVRTGNYGYTF.

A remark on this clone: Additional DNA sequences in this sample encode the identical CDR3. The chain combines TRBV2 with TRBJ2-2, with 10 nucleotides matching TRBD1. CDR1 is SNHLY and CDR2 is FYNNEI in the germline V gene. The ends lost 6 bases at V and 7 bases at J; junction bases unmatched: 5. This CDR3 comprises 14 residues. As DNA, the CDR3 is TGTGCCAGCAGAGCGGGACAGGGGTACGGGGAGCTGTTTTTT. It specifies CASRAGQGYGELFF. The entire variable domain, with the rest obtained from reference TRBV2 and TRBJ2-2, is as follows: EPEVTQTPSHQVTQMGQEVILRCVPISNHLYFYWYRQILGQKVEFLVSFYNNEISEKSEIFDDQFSVERPDGSNFTLKIRSTKLEDSAMYFCASRAGQGYGELFFGEGSRLTVL.

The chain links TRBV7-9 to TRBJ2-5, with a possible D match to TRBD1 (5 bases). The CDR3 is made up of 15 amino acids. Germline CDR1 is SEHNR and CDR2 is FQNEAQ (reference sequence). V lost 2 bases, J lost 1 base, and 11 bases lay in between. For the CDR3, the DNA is TGTGCCAGCAGCTTATATTTGGACACCCAAGAGACCCAGTACTTC. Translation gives CASSLYLDTQETQYF.

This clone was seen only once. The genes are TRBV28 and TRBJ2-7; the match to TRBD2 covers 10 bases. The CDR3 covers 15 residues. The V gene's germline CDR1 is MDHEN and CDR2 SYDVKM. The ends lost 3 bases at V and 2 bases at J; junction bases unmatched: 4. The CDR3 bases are TGTGCCAGCAGTTTTCTGGGGACTAGCGCCTACGAGCAGTACTTC. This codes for CASSFLGTSAYEQYF.

CDR3 residues: CASSVDASGTNSYNEQFF. CDR3 in DNA: TGTGCCAGCAGCGTAGACGCTAGCGGGACCAACTCCTACAATGAGCAGTTCTTC. V gene TRBV9 combines with J gene TRBJ2-1, with TRBD2 matching over 9 bases. After removal of 0 bases from V and 0 bases from J, the junction contained 7 bases not matched to a gene. The V gene's germline CDR1 is SGDLS and CDR2 YYNGEE. The CDR3 has 18 amino acids.

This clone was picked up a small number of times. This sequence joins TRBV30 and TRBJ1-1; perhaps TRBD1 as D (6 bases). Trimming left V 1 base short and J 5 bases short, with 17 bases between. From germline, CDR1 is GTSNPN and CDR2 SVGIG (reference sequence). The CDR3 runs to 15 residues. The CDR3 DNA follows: TGTGCCTGGAGTGGATTCAAGGGAGGGGGTACTGAAGCTTTCTTT. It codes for CAWSGFKGGGTEAFF. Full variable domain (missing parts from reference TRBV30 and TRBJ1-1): SQTIHQWPATLVQPVGSPLSLECTVEGTSNPNLYWYRQAAGRGLQLLFYSVGIGQISSEVPQNLSASRPQDRQFILSSKKLLLSDSGFYLCAWSGFKGGGTEAFFGQGTRLTVV.

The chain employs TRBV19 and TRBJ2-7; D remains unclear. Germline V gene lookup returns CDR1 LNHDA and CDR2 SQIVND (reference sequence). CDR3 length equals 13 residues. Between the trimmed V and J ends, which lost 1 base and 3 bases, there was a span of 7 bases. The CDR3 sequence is CASSIGGGYEQYF. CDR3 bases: TGTGCCAGTAGTATAGGCGGCGGCTACGAGCAGTACTTC.

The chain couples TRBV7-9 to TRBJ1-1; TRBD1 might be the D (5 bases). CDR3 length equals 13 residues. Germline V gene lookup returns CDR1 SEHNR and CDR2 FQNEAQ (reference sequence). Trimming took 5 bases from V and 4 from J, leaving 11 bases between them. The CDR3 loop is CASSRSRGTEAFF. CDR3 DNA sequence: TGTGCCAGCAGCCGGAGTAGGGGCACTGAAGCTTTCTTT. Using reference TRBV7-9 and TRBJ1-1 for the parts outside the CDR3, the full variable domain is DTGVSQNPRHKITKRGQNVTFRCDPISEHNRLYWYRQTLGQGPEFLTYFQNEAQLEKSRLLSDRFSAERPKGSFSTLEIQRTEQGDSAMYLCASSRSRGTEAFFGQGTRLTVV.

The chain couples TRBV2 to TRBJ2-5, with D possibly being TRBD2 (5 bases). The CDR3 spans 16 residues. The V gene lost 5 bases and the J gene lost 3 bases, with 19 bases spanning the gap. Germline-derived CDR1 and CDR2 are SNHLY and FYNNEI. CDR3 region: CASSLGAIPGKETQYF. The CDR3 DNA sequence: TGTGCCAGCAGTCTTGGAGCAATTCCGGGAAAAGAGACCCAGTACTTC.

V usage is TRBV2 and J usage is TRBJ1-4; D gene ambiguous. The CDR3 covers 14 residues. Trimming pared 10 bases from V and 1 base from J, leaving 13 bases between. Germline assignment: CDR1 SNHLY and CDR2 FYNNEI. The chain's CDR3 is CATAPHGTNEKLFF. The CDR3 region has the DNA TGTGCCACCGCTCCCCACGGAACTAATGAAAAACTGTTTTTT. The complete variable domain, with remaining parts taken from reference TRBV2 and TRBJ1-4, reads EPEVTQTPSHQVTQMGQEVILRCVPISNHLYFYWYRQILGQKVEFLVSFYNNEISEKSEIFDDQFSVERPDGSNFTLKIRSTKLEDSAMYFCATAPHGTNEKLFFGSGTQLSVL.

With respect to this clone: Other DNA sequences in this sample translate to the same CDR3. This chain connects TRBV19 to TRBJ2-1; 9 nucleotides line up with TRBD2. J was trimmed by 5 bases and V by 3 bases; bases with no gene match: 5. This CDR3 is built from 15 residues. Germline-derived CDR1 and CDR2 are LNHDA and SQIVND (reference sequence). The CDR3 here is CASSISASGNNEQFF. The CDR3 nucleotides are TGTGCCAGTAGTATCTCGGCTAGCGGGAACAATGAGCAGTTCTTC.

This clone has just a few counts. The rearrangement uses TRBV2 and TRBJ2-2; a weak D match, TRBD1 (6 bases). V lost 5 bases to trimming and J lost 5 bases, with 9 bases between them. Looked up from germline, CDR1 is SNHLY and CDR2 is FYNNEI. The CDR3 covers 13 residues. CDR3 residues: CASSNRETGELFF. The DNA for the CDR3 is TGTGCCAGCAGTAACAGGGAAACCGGGGAGCTGTTTTTT.